The clone carrying this T cell receptor (beta chain) was seen a handful of times. Its cognate antigen is unknown. Between the trimmed V and J ends, which lost 1 base and 9 bases, there was a span of 12 bases. The CDR3 has 13 amino acids. Germline V gene lookup returns CDR1 SGHTA and CDR2 FQGNSA. The TCR cDNA carried a universal primer site and UMIs from 5'RACE template switching. Each CDR3 protein is one row after TCRdb ran MiXCR on the 5' RACE reads. Of about 320,000 distinct CDR3 sequences listed, around 4.5% are singletons. This entry is derived from a study of T cells after yellow fever vaccination. Points from the study as a whole: The CD4 compartment and the CD8 compartment contained a small share of clonotypes in common. The booster response re-showed most primary clones: approximately 95% CD4, approximately 86% CD8. Contamination by abundant bulk-population clonotypes could be present in FACS-sorted repertoires.

The V and J genes are TRBV7-2 and TRBJ1-1; possibly TRBD1 for D (6 bases). The receptor comes from a man aged 18 to 35 who received the YFV17D yellow fever vaccine. The sample here was PBMCs, taken 15 days after the yellow fever booster vaccination. In DNA, the CDR3 is TGTGCCAGCAGCTTAGTATCCAGGGGAAAAGCTTTCTTT. Amino acid sequence: CASSLVSRGKAFF.